The entry below gives a single TCR beta chain sequence along with its context. The antigen is unknown. The protocol was immunoSEQ multiplex PCR, while the TCRdb copy is restricted to in-frame clones and leaves out a portion. This sample has roughly 70,000 clones, with roughly 90% found just once. J lost 8 bases, V lost 3 bases, and 5 bases had no gene match. The germline CDR1 and CDR2 sequences are SGDLS and YYNGEE. The CDR3 spans 13 residues. This sample was included in a study of T cell clones after liver transplantation. About the research overall: Third-party-reactive TCRbeta sequences from pre-transplant mixed lymphocyte reactions served as antigen-independent comparators. Subjects received no induction therapy and standard immunosuppression until randomization at 12-24 months post-transplant.

Study-wide points: Compared with third party-reactive sequences, donor-reactive ones declined more, independent of withdrawal success.

The specimen comprised CD4+ T cells from blood, sampled before liver transplant. This receptor was identified in a human donor who received a liver transplant. This chain joins TRBV9 and TRBJ2-1, with 7 bases aligning to TRBD2. CDR3 nucleotide sequence: TGTGCCAGCAGCGCCGGACTAGGGCATGAGCAGTTCTTC. This gives the protein CASSAGLGHEQFF. Using reference TRBV9 and TRBJ2-1 for the parts outside the CDR3, the full variable domain is DSGVTQTPKHLITATGQRVTLRCSPRSGDLSVYWYQQSLDQGLQFLIQYYNGEERAKGNILERFSAQQFPDLHSELNLSSLELGDSALYFCASSAGLGHEQFFGPGTRLTVL.